This T cell receptor (beta chain) was obtained from a study of T cell repertoires in cytomegalovirus infection. Whole-study context: HLA-B-restricted CMV epitopes that are well studied, plus recently identified HLA-C-restricted ones, were used by the study.

At least ten counts were recorded for this clonotype. Its matching antigen is unknown. TCRdb processed the reads anew with MiXCR; each CDR3 protein has one entry. The sample holds roughly 920,000 distinct CDR3 sequences, approximately 32% seen once. CDR1 is SGHTA, CDR2 FQGNSA, per germline. The germline V and J ends were trimmed by 4 bases and 7 bases, with 14 bases remaining between them. This CDR3 comprises 15 residues. The sequences come from cultured CD8+ T cells from PBMCs, collected from culture after CMV antigen stimulation. This TCR derives from a human donor in good health (CMV status not recorded). Some clones in this sample may be carry-over from other donors' samples. J is TRBJ1-6 and V is TRBV7-2; no clear D. The CDR3 reads CASSYYPRLNSPLHF. As DNA, the CDR3 is TGTGCCAGCAGCTATTATCCACGGTTAAATTCACCCCTCCACTTT.